Shown below are 16 T cell receptor beta chains from a single sample sequenced in a study of blood T cell repertoires in COVID-19. The repertoire was sequenced with immunoSEQ multiplex PCR; TCRdb's copy has only in-frame clones and lacks some. The sample lists tens of thousands of clones; less than 85% were seen once. Sample: peripheral blood. All receptors come from a woman in her 70s with acute or convalescent COVID-19.

V and J are TRBV5-6 and TRBJ1-2; 10 bases fit TRBD1. The V gene's germline CDR1 is SGHDT and CDR2 YYEEEE. This CDR3 has 15 residues. Trimming at V came to 4 bases and at J to 4 bases, leaving 7 bases not matched to a gene. This CDR3 is CASSPDRGQIYGYTF. The CDR3, as DNA: TGTGCCAGCAGCCCAGACAGGGGGCAGATCTATGGCTACACCTTC. The full variable domain, in which reference TRBV5-6 and TRBJ1-2 provide the parts outside the CDR3, is DAGVTQSPTHLIKTRGQQVTLRCSPKSGHDTVSWYQQALGQGPQFIFQYYEEEERQRGNFPDRFSGHQFPNYSSELNVNALLLGDSALYLCASSPDRGQIYGYTFGSGTRLTVV.

This chain connects TRBV3-1 (or the pseudogene TRBV3-2) to TRBJ1-1; D might be TRBD1 (5 bases). V lost 0 bases, J lost 5 bases, and 7 bases lay in between. The germline gives CDR1 LGHDT, CDR2 YNNKEL (reference sequence). The CDR3 totals 13 residues. For the CDR3, the DNA is TGTGCCAGCAGCCAAGATGGGGGGACTGAAGCTTTCTTT. Its protein is CASSQDGGTEAFF.

This clone was recorded many times. The J gene is TRBJ1-5, the V gene TRBV2; a possible D gene is TRBD1 (5 bases). Germline V gives CDR1 SNHLY, CDR2 FYNNEI. The ends were cut back, 5 bases at V and 2 bases at J, with 7 bases in the middle. The CDR3 length is 13 residues. The CDR3 here is CASSWGGNQPQHF. Here the CDR3 DNA reads TGTGCCAGCAGTTGGGGGGGCAATCAGCCCCAGCATTTT.

The V and J genes are TRBV29-1 and TRBJ1-1; weak D call: TRBD1 (5 bases). In germline, CDR1 is SQVTM, CDR2 ANQGSEA. Deletions cut 4 bases from V and 1 base from J, with 16 bases between. The CDR3 spans 15 residues. This CDR3 reads CSVGKGRVTNTEAFF. Here the CDR3 DNA reads TGCAGCGTTGGAAAGGGGAGGGTTACGAACACTGAAGCTTTCTTT.

The table lists this clone with a few counts. The chain has TRBV11-2 and TRBJ1-2, with TRBD1 matching 7 bases. Germline CDR1 SGHAT, CDR2 FQNNGV. The J segment lost 7 bases and the V segment lost 2 bases, leaving 7 bases of the junction unmatched. The CDR3 has 14 residues. The CDR3 DNA reads TGTGCCAGCAGCTTATCGACAGGGCTTGGTGGCTACACCTTC. Its protein product is CASSLSTGLGGYTF.

V usage is TRBV2 and J usage is TRBJ2-7, with 15 positions matching TRBD2. V shed 6 bases and J 3 bases; nucleotides not matched to a gene: 6. CDR1 is SNHLY, CDR2 FYNNEI, per germline. This CDR3 spans 16 amino acids. The CDR3 spells CASRRTSGGGNYEQYF. The DNA of the CDR3 is TGTGCCAGCAGAAGGACTAGCGGGGGGGGGAACTACGAGCAGTACTTC.

CDR3 region: CASGRGAITEAFF. CDR3 DNA: TGTGCCAGCGGGAGGGGCGCGATCACTGAAGCTTTCTTT. The chain recombines TRBV30 with TRBJ1-1, with D perhaps matching TRBD1 (5 bases). In germline, CDR1 is GTSNPN, CDR2 SVGIG (reference sequence). This CDR3 comprises 13 residues. V gave up 8 bases and J gave up 4 bases, with 17 bases separating them.

The V and J genes are TRBV4-1 and TRBJ1-5, with D perhaps TRBD1 (6 bases). CDR1 and CDR2 from the germline V gene are MGHRA and YSYEKL. This CDR3 spans 14 amino acids. V lost 3 bases to trimming and J lost 2 bases, with 8 bases between them. CDR3 DNA sequence: TGCGCCAGCAGCCATCACAGGGGCAATCAGCCCCAGCATTTT. Its translation: CASSHHRGNQPQHF.

This clone has only one observation. V and J are TRBV20-1 and TRBJ1-1; possibly TRBD1 for D (6 bases). V was cut by 3 bases and J by 4 bases, with 15 bases left in between. Germline V gene data show CDR1 as DFQATT and CDR2 as SNEGSKA (reference sequence). This CDR3 spans 14 amino acids. CDR3 loop: CSASKYRVGTEAFF. In nucleotides, the CDR3 is TGCAGTGCTAGTAAGTACAGGGTGGGCACTGAAGCTTTCTTT.

The chain couples TRBV18 to TRBJ1-2; a possible D gene is TRBD1 (5 bases). Deletions cut 6 bases from V and 1 base from J, with 18 bases between. CDR1 and CDR2 from the germline V gene are KGHSH and LQKENI. There are 16 residues in the CDR3. CDR3 nucleotide sequence: TGTGCCAGCTCCTCGGACACGCGATTGATTAACTATGGCTACACCTTC. Amino acid sequence: CASSSDTRLINYGYTF.

V and J are TRBV2 and TRBJ1-4; 8 nucleotides line up with TRBD1. CDR1 and CDR2 (germline): SNHLY, FYNNEI. The CDR3 is 17 amino acids. V was pared by 5 bases and J by 7 bases, with 15 bases of the junction left unmatched. CDR3 loop: CASSFTGGPLSGEKLFF. CDR3 in DNA: TGTGCCAGCAGTTTTACAGGGGGACCACTATCGGGTGAAAAACTGTTTTTT.

The rearrangement joins TRBV12-3 or TRBV12-4 to TRBJ1-1; TRBD1 matches at 7 bases. This CDR3 is 13 amino acids long. V dropped 10 bases and J dropped 1; count of bases not matched to a gene: 6. The CDR3 loop reads CATSGQQNTEAFF. In nucleotides, the CDR3 is TGTGCCACTTCGGGACAGCAGAACACTGAAGCTTTCTTT.

Regarding this clone: Other DNA sequences in this specimen translate into the identical CDR3. This chain connects TRBV5-6 to TRBJ2-5; D unresolved. V dropped 8 bases and J dropped 4 bases, with 9 bases sitting between them. Germline CDR1 SGHDT, CDR2 YYEEEE. CDR3 length: 11 amino acids. The CDR3, as DNA: TGTGCCAGTAGTCTTAGAGAGACCCAGTACTTC. Residues: CASSLRETQYF.

This clone was recorded at least ten times. The chain combines TRBV12-5 with TRBJ1-6; D gene uncertain. The CDR3 runs to 13 residues. Germline values: CDR1 LGHNT, CDR2 FRNRAP. V lost 6 bases and J lost 7, with 10 bases in between. The CDR3 DNA sequence: TGTGCTAGTGGAGCTCTTAAGAATTCACCCCTCCACTTT. Protein sequence: CASGALKNSPLHF.

This clone was seen more than once but under ten times. The genes are TRBV27 and TRBJ2-1, with D possibly TRBD2 on 6 matching bases. CDR1 is MNHEY and CDR2 is SMNVEV in the germline V gene (reference sequence). The CDR3 runs 14 residues. V lost 0 bases, J lost 8 bases, and 11 bases lay in between. The CDR3 reads CASSLSPGVDEQFF. In DNA form, the CDR3 reads TGTGCCAGCAGTTTATCGCCGGGAGTCGATGAGCAGTTCTTC.

This chain connects TRBV7-9 to TRBJ1-4; D possibly corresponds to TRBD1 (6 bases). From germline, CDR1 is SEHNR and CDR2 FQNEAQ (reference sequence). The V and J ends lost 5 bases and 7 bases respectively, with 14 bases between them. The CDR3 extends over 14 amino acids. This CDR3 reads CASSQGFGAEKLFF. DNA for the CDR3: TGTGCCAGCAGCCAGGGGTTCGGGGCTGAAAAACTGTTTTTT.